This TCR beta chain was captured by sequencing in a study of technical replicates of blood from a few donors. J gave up 7 bases and V 5 bases, and 14 bases lay outside the gene matches. The CDR3 has 17 amino acids. Germline CDR1 and CDR2: LNHDA and SQIVND (reference sequence). Produced via immunoSEQ multiplex PCR; TCRdb's table is partial and in-frame only. Among under 35,000 clones, 85% to 95% were seen once, and the ten largest hold approximately 4%. The receptor was derived from a human donor in good health. Some clones in this sample may be carry-over from other donors' samples. V usage is TRBV19 and J usage is TRBJ2-2; 9 bases are shared with TRBD1. The sequenced sample was PBMCs. The DNA for the CDR3 is TGTGCCAGTAGTCCAAACGCCGGGACAGGGATTAACGGGGAGCTGTTTTTT. Translating it yields CASSPNAGTGINGELFF.